The rows below give T cell receptor beta chains drawn from one sample of a study of CD8+ T cells in alopecia areata. Data came from immunoSEQ multiplex PCR; TCRdb stores just in-frame clones and leaves some out. This sample has about 110,000 clones; roughly 59% occur once, and the top ten carry 20% to 25%. Specimen: CD8+ T cells sorted from blood. These receptors were taken from a human donor in good health. Both conserved end residues are trimmed from each CDR3. Each record gives: V gene, CDR3 protein.

v_gene: TRBV6-5
CDR3aa: ASRGGQVNTGELF

v_gene: TRBV4-3
CDR3aa: ASSRGTGPRGYT

v_gene: TRBV23-1
CDR3aa: ASSQERGATEAF

v_gene: TRBV13
CDR3aa: ASSRNSGMRGIDTQY

v_gene: TRBV28
CDR3aa: ASSRISYEQY

v_gene: TRBV4-2
CDR3aa: ASSQDRGTYQETQY

v_gene: TRBV29-1
CDR3aa: SVEGLAGGRGTGELF

v_gene: TRBV6-6
CDR3aa: ASSYSDRAEQY

v_gene: TRBV6-1
CDR3aa: ASSESLWDRTYEQY

v_gene: TRBV27
CDR3aa: ASSWGTGRMEQF

v_gene: TRBV5-6
CDR3aa: ASSLAQGASNTEAF

v_gene: TRBV7-9
CDR3aa: ASSQGQGNEKLF

v_gene: TRBV27
CDR3aa: ASTVRGFYNEQF

v_gene: TRBV11-2
CDR3aa: ASSLVGGEYHEQY

v_gene: TRBV14
CDR3aa: ASSQVQGALNSPLH

v_gene: TRBV5-6
CDR3aa: ASSSPLARPYEQY

v_gene: TRBV6-6
CDR3aa: ASRGPERSSGNTIY

v_gene: TRBV30
CDR3aa: AWDIIQGPDSHTNYGYT

v_gene: TRBV4-3
CDR3aa: ASSQDFPTGWAGELF

v_gene: TRBV28
CDR3aa: ASSIRLGGLAGELF

v_gene: TRBV19
CDR3aa: ASSASVSWNEQF

v_gene: TRBV29-1
CDR3aa: SVETDRGSTEAF

v_gene: TRBV13
CDR3aa: ASSFGGGRLSNQPQH

v_gene: TRBV30
CDR3aa: AWENGTDYNQPQH

v_gene: TRBV25-1
CDR3aa: ASARGERDTGELF

v_gene: TRBV5-6
CDR3aa: ASSSTGMNTEAF

v_gene: TRBV5-6
CDR3aa: ASSLWDRLSGANVLT

v_gene: TRBV2
CDR3aa: ASSRTSGSSYEQY

v_gene: TRBV2
CDR3aa: ASSRTGIGEQY

v_gene: TRBV27
CDR3aa: ASSRGTSGANVLT

v_gene: TRBV2
CDR3aa: ASWTTPNYGYT

v_gene: TRBV6-6
CDR3aa: ASSPTGTGSYEQY

v_gene: TRBV28
CDR3aa: ATSDDWGFYQPQH

v_gene: TRBV30
CDR3aa: AWNPLSGGGYT

v_gene: TRBV13
CDR3aa: ASSPERGSTDTQY

v_gene: TRBV4-3
CDR3aa: ASSQDFPGRYT

v_gene: TRBV28
CDR3aa: ASSFNGFNQPQH

v_gene: TRBV5-6
CDR3aa: ASSGTLNEKLF

v_gene: TRBV13
CDR3aa: ASSIRGGGPYNEQF

v_gene: TRBV4-3
CDR3aa: ASSQDRRGAAEAF

v_gene: TRBV7-9
CDR3aa: ASSSRTGPNTEAF

v_gene: TRBV7-6
CDR3aa: ASSPLGNSPLH

v_gene: TRBV4-3
CDR3aa: ASSQGWGGANTQY

v_gene: TRBV2
CDR3aa: ASSEEVAGSSSYEQY

v_gene: TRBV30
CDR3aa: AWNLKPGVQQY

v_gene: TRBV4-3
CDR3aa: ASSQARGRSEKLF

v_gene: TRBV9
CDR3aa: ASSVGASGYNEQF

v_gene: TRBV6-5
CDR3aa: ASSYTMLGAPGAF

v_gene: TRBV11-2
CDR3aa: ASSLDQEIAGSQETQY

v_gene: TRBV29-1
CDR3aa: SVVRVTTTYNSPLH

v_gene: TRBV5-6
CDR3aa: ASSLGGITEAF